Each of the 21 T cell receptor beta chains below was sequenced from the same sample in a study of tumor-infiltrating lymphocytes in localized non-small cell lung cancer. Using immunoSEQ multiplex PCR, the repertoire was profiled, and TCRdb retains in-frame clones only, with some absent. The data contain thousands of clones, around three quarters of them singletons. Sequencing was performed on uninvolved lung tissue not adjacent to the tumor. Receptors originate from a human donor with non-small cell lung cancer.

This clone was recorded a few times. The chain links TRBV6-4 to TRBJ2-6; D is undetermined. V dropped 0 bases and J dropped 3 bases, with 0 bases sitting between them. The germline V gene encodes CDR1 MRHNA and CDR2 SNTAGT. The CDR3 loop spans 13 amino acids. CDR3 sequence: CASSDSGANVLTF. DNA of the CDR3: TGTGCCAGCAGTGACTCTGGGGCCAACGTCCTGACTTTC.

The rearrangement joins TRBV28 to TRBJ2-3; no reliable D call. The CDR3 totals 14 residues. Germline V gives CDR1 MDHEN, CDR2 SYDVKM. V dropped 6 bases and J dropped 10 bases, with 20 bases sitting between them. This chain's CDR3 is CASSSTPGLRAQYF. As DNA, the CDR3 is TGTGCCAGCAGCTCTACCCCCGGCCTCCGAGCGCAGTATTTT.

CDR3 DNA: TGTGCCAGCAGCGTCGGGGAAACCTACTCTGGAAACACCATATATTTT. Residues: CASSVGETYSGNTIYF. V usage is TRBV9 and J usage is TRBJ1-3; D is undetermined. V lost 2 bases to trimming and J lost 0 bases, with 12 bases between them. CDR3 length: 16 amino acids. CDR1 is SGDLS, CDR2 YYNGEE, per germline.

This clone was observed a handful of times. The chain's CDR3 is CASSLATGTDTQYF. Written as DNA, the CDR3 is TGTGCCAGCAGCTTGGCGACAGGCACAGATACGCAGTATTTT. The chain couples TRBV11-1 to TRBJ2-3; perhaps TRBD1 as D (5 bases). V gave up 3 bases and J gave up 1 base, with 8 bases separating them. The CDR3 loop spans 14 amino acids. Germline V lookup: CDR1 SGHAT, CDR2 FQDESV (reference sequence).

V gene TRBV14 combines with J gene TRBJ1-4; 11 bases align to TRBD1. The V gene end was trimmed by 1 base and the J gene end by 10 bases; junction bases not matched to a gene: 11. Germline-derived CDR1 and CDR2 are SGHDN and FVKESK. CDR3 length: 17 amino acids. The DNA of the CDR3 is TGTGCCAGCAGCCAAGGCGGTGGGACAGGGGGTGTTGGAAAACTGTTTTTT. Translation gives CASSQGGGTGGVGKLFF.

The chain carries TRBV6-5 and TRBJ1-4; D not certain. V gave up 4 bases and J gave up 0 bases, with 12 bases separating them. CDR1 is MNHEY and CDR2 is SVGAGI in the germline V gene. This CDR3 comprises 16 residues. The CDR3 sequence: CASSSRFGSTNEKLFF. CDR3 coding DNA: TGTGCCAGCAGTTCCCGGTTCGGTTCAACTAATGAAAAACTGTTTTTT.

V is TRBV7-8 and J is TRBJ2-5; 8 bases map to TRBD1. The germline V gene encodes CDR1 SGHVS and CDR2 FQNEAQ. The ends lost 5 bases at V and 3 bases at J; junction bases unmatched: 8. The CDR3 spans 15 residues. The CDR3 nucleotides are TGTGCCAGCAGCCCCGACAGGGGCCAAGAAGAGACCCAGTACTTC. Its translation: CASSPDRGQEETQYF. The complete variable domain, with remaining parts taken from reference TRBV7-8 and TRBJ2-5, reads GAGVSQSPRYKVAKRGQDVALRCDPISGHVSLFWYQQALGQGPEFLTYFQNEAQLDKSGLPSDRFFAERPEGSVSTLKIQRTQQEDSAVYLCASSPDRGQEETQYFGPGTRLLVL.

CDR3 sequence (DNA): TGTGCCAGCAGCGTAGATGGCAGGAATAATGAAAAACTGTTTTTT. It yields the protein CASSVDGRNNEKLFF. The genes are TRBV9 and TRBJ1-4; D is ambiguous. Germline V gene data show CDR1 as SGDLS and CDR2 as YYNGEE. Trimming took off 0 bases at V and 4 bases at J, with 10 bases between the two ends. This CDR3 region has 15 residues.

V is TRBV7-9 and J is TRBJ2-7; D remains ambiguous. The CDR3 totals 16 residues. Germline assignment: CDR1 SEHNR and CDR2 FQNEAQ (reference sequence). Trimming took off 5 bases at V and 0 bases at J, with 17 bases between the two ends. CDR3 DNA: TGTGCCAGCAGCCCCCTACCGGGTGGGGTCTCCTACGAGCAGTACTTC. This codes for CASSPLPGGVSYEQYF.

This chain connects TRBV7-8 to TRBJ2-7, with 8 positions matching TRBD1. The CDR3 is 14 residues long. Germline CDR1 reads SGHVS; CDR2 reads FQNEAQ. J gave up 3 bases and V 5 bases, and 6 bases lay outside the gene matches. CDR3 residues: CASSLHDRGYEQYF. As DNA, the CDR3 is TGTGCCAGCAGCCTCCACGACAGGGGCTACGAGCAGTACTTC.

The gene calls are TRBV7-2 and TRBJ2-7; TRBD1 agrees at 9 bases. The length of the CDR3 is 15 residues. Germline loops: CDR1 SGHTA, CDR2 FQGNSA. V trimming: 7 bases; J trimming: 5 bases; junction bases outside the gene matches: 12. CDR3 nucleotide sequence: TGTGCCAGCACCCTTCTTTTACAGGGGGCGCACGAGCAGTACTTC. It yields the protein CASTLLLQGAHEQYF.

The chain links TRBV7-9 to TRBJ1-1, with 7 bases lining up with TRBD1. This CDR3 is built from 18 residues. The germline V gene has CDR1 SEHNR and CDR2 FQNEAQ (reference sequence). J gave up 0 bases and V 1 base, and 11 bases lay outside the gene matches. The CDR3 loop is CASSLGRDSTILNTEAFF. The DNA for the CDR3 is TGTGCCAGCAGCTTAGGGAGGGACAGTACAATACTGAACACTGAAGCTTTCTTT.

CDR3 nucleotide sequence: TGTGCCAGCAGTCCGGGACAGAATTACGAGCAGTACTTC. Translation: CASSPGQNYEQYF. The V gene is TRBV6-5, the J gene TRBJ2-7, with 7 bases identical to TRBD1. Trimming took 5 bases from V and 4 from J; bases not matched to a gene: 5. This CDR3 comprises 13 residues. Per the germline V gene, CDR1 is MNHEY and CDR2 is SVGAGI.

In its sample, this clone was seen a few times. The chain links TRBV7-6 to TRBJ2-2, with 10 bases aligning to TRBD2. Per germline, CDR1 SGHVS and CDR2 FNYEAQ. The CDR3 length is 19 residues. V lost 1 base to trimming and J lost 4 bases; unmatched junction nucleotides: 12. The CDR3: CASSLGPAGGPRGTGELFF. The CDR3 DNA is TGTGCCAGCAGCTTAGGGCCAGCGGGGGGGCCAAGGGGCACCGGGGAGCTGTTTTTT. The complete variable domain, with remaining parts taken from reference TRBV7-6 and TRBJ2-2, reads GAGVSQSPRYKVTKRGQDVALRCDPISGHVSLYWYRQALGQGPEFLTYFNYEAQQDKSGLPNDRFSAERPEGSISTLTIQRTEQRDSAMYRCASSLGPAGGPRGTGELFFGEGSRLTVL.

V and J are TRBV4-2 and TRBJ1-3, with 7 bases identical to TRBD1. The CDR3 has 17 amino acids. V trimming: 0 bases; J trimming: 0 bases; junction bases outside the gene matches: 5. CDR1 and CDR2 from the germline V gene are LGHNA and YNFKEQ. Here the CDR3 DNA reads TGTGCCAGCAGCCAAGACCCCGGGACAGCCTCTGGAAACACCATATATTTT. Translation gives CASSQDPGTASGNTIYF.

The chain links TRBV6-4 to TRBJ2-3; 8 bases are shared with TRBD2. V was pared by 3 bases and J by 3 bases, with 5 bases of the junction left unmatched. In germline, CDR1 is MRHNA, CDR2 SNTAGT. The CDR3 spans 15 residues. The CDR3 here is CASSDGSGETDTQYF. CDR3 nucleotides: TGTGCCAGCAGTGATGGTAGCGGGGAGACAGATACGCAGTATTTT.

This sequence joins TRBV9 and TRBJ2-7, with 8 nucleotides matching TRBD1. Germline V gene lookup returns CDR1 SGDLS and CDR2 YYNGEE. The CDR3 spans 13 residues. J was trimmed by 6 bases and V by 4 bases; bases with no gene match: 6. This chain's CDR3 is CASSPRTGIEQYF. CDR3 coding DNA: TGTGCCAGCAGCCCTCGGACAGGGATCGAGCAGTACTTC.

In its sample, this clone was seen once. The chain joins TRBV5-6 to TRBJ1-4; no clear D gene. The CDR3 is 14 amino acids. Trimming pared 4 bases from V and 8 bases from J, leaving 15 bases between. Germline-derived CDR1 and CDR2 are SGHDT and YYEEEE. CDR3 amino acids: CASSPGGLREKLFF. The CDR3 bases are TGTGCCAGCAGCCCCGGAGGGCTTCGGGAAAAACTGTTTTTT.

J is TRBJ2-5 and V is TRBV19, with D perhaps TRBD1 (5 bases). Germline V gives CDR1 LNHDA, CDR2 SQIVND (reference sequence). This CDR3 is built from 13 residues. Trimming removed 4 bases from V and 1 base from J, with 7 bases in between. The CDR3 loop is CASSTGSQETQYF. In DNA form, the CDR3 reads TGTGCCAGTAGTACAGGGTCCCAAGAGACCCAGTACTTC.

This clone has a handful of counts. This chain uses TRBV29-1 with TRBJ1-2; no reliable D call. Germline CDR1 SQVTM, CDR2 ANQGSEA. V gave up 3 bases and J gave up 4 bases, with 9 bases separating them. The CDR3 is 12 amino acids. The chain's CDR3 is CSVEPGSYGYTF. The CDR3 nucleotides are TGCAGCGTTGAGCCGGGATCCTATGGCTACACCTTC.

By its share, this clone is medium-sized (0.01 to 0.1%). This specimen includes other DNA sequences encoding the same CDR3. CDR3 DNA sequence: TGTGCCAGCAGCTCCGGACAGGGTGGTGACTATGGCTACACCTTC. Residues: CASSSGQGGDYGYTF. This chain joins TRBV7-9 and TRBJ1-2; 8 nucleotides agree with TRBD1. This CDR3 has 15 amino acids. Germline lookup yields CDR1 SEHNR and CDR2 FQNEAQ (reference sequence). Trimming removed 4 bases from V and 3 bases from J; junction bases left unmatched: 7. The full variable domain, with the rest looked up from reference TRBV7-9 and TRBJ1-2, is DTGVSQNPRHKITKRGQNVTFRCDPISEHNRLYWYRQTLGQGPEFLTYFQNEAQLEKSRLLSDRFSAERPKGSFSTLEIQRTEQGDSAMYLCASSSGQGGDYGYTFGSGTRLTVV.